This is a list of T cell receptor beta chains from one sample in a study of technical replicates of blood from several donors. Libraries were prepared by immunoSEQ multiplex PCR; TCRdb keeps only in-frame clonotypes and omits some of them. The table shows under 100,000 clones, with nearly 97% occurring only once. The sample comprised T cells isolated from PBMCs. The receptor set was obtained from a human donor in good health. CDR3s include the opening cysteine and the closing phenylalanine or tryptophan. A D gene is named only where the DNA matches it firmly.

v_gene,j_gene,len,d_gene,CDR3aa
TRBV11-2,TRBJ2-5,16,TRBD2,CASSLAGGGAIETQYF
TRBV4-1,TRBJ1-1,19,TRBD1,CASSLPRPRTGVQNTEAFF
TRBV2,TRBJ1-2,16,.,CASSEWGRGGRDGYTF
TRBV14,TRBJ2-7,20,TRBD2,CASSQDRGSLVSSGRYEQYF
TRBV2,TRBJ1-6,14,.,CASREGRPNSPLHF
TRBV11-2,TRBJ2-1,16,TRBD1,CASSSRDSQKFRGQFF
TRBV29-1,TRBJ2-7,13,TRBD2,CSVGLAGLYEQYF
TRBV12-5,TRBJ2-1,15,.,CASAFHTGTYNEQFF
TRBV5-1,TRBJ2-2,15,.,CASSLARINTGELFF
TRBV29-1,TRBJ1-2,15,.,CSVGYGTGSNYGYTF
TRBV5-6,TRBJ2-1,15,.,CASSLLGAFYNEQFF
TRBV28,TRBJ1-2,15,.,CASSFRLRAVSGYTF
TRBV4-1,TRBJ1-1,15,.,CASSQDHGGYAEAFF
TRBV19,TRBJ2-3,12,.,CASSITADTQYF